Listed below are T cell receptor beta chains from one sample, sequenced in a study of blood T cell repertoires in COVID-19. The method was immunoSEQ multiplex PCR; TCRdb's version includes in-frame clones alone and lacks a portion of them. The sample yields roughly 100,000 clones, approximately 80% seen once. The sample was peripheral blood. These TCRs come from a man between 60 and 75 years old with acute or convalescent COVID-19. The CDR3 runs from the conserved cysteine through the conserved F or W. The D gene is left open where the match is weak. The size field is filled for only some rows; it gives once, few, many or a size class.

>TRBV19|TRBD1|TRBJ2-1|.|14
CASSISDRANEQFF
TGTGCCAGTAGTATCTCGGACAGGGCCAATGAGCAGTTCTTC
>TRBV5-4|TRBD1|TRBJ1-2|few|15
CASSLGQGQLYGYTF
TGTGCCAGCAGCTTGGGACAGGGACAGCTCTATGGCTACACCTTC
>TRBV4-2|.|TRBJ1-3|.|14
CASSQDRSGNTIYF
TGTGCCAGCAGCCAAGACAGATCTGGAAACACCATATATTTT
>TRBV5-6|TRBD2|TRBJ2-1|.|15
CASSLAAFSYNEQFF
TGTGCCAGCAGCCTAGCGGCATTCTCCTACAATGAGCAGTTCTTC
>TRBV5-4|TRBD1|TRBJ2-7|.|15
CASSLGQGIPYEQYF
TGTGCCAGCAGCTTAGGACAGGGAATACCCTACGAGCAGTACTTC
>TRBV18|.|TRBJ1-2|.|14
CASSPGTLPYGYTF
TGTGCCAGCTCACCCGGGACACTGCCCTATGGCTACACCTTC
>TRBV15|.|TRBJ1-5|few|14
CATSRAGSGQPQHF
TGTGCCACCAGCAGAGCCGGGAGTGGTCAGCCCCAGCATTTT
>TRBV4-1|.|TRBJ2-1|once|15
CASSQVAGSLYEQFF
TGCGCCAGCAGCCAAGTGGCAGGGTCGCTGTATGAGCAGTTCTTC
>TRBV7-8|.|TRBJ2-7|.|13
CASSETGRYEQYF
TGTGCCAGCAGCGAGACAGGACGCTACGAGCAGTACTTC
>TRBV7-8|TRBD1|TRBJ1-2|.|15
CASSYRRTGTHGYTF
TGTGCCAGCAGCTACCGGAGGACAGGGACCCATGGCTACACCTTC
>TRBV27|.|TRBJ2-1|.|15
CASSLVGATYNEQFF
TGTGCCAGCAGCCTAGTGGGGGCCACCTACAATGAGCAGTTCTTC